This TCR beta chain is from a study of shared clonotypes between healthy human individuals. The CDR3 contains 15 residues. Trimming took off 2 bases at V and 7 bases at J, with 17 bases between the two ends. Germline-derived CDR1 and CDR2 are KGHSH and LQKENI. Data came from immunoSEQ multiplex PCR; TCRdb stores just in-frame clones and leaves some out. The sample contains 950,000 to 1,100,000 clones, around 78% of which appear only once. Each donor was a Caucasian adult residing in Nashville, Tennessee. This chain joins TRBV18 and TRBJ1-1; D call uncertain. Sequenced sample: memory CD4+ T cells from PBMCs. Stated subset: CD45RA-negative fraction. The TCR comes from a man aged 18 to 29 in good health. Some clones in this sample may be carry-over from other donors' samples. CDR3 sequence reads: CASSPKGVQANEAFF. As DNA, the CDR3 is TGTGCCAGCTCACCAAAAGGAGTCCAGGCGAATGAAGCTTTCTTT.